These 14 T cell receptor beta chains were all obtained from the same sample, sequenced in a study of T cells in women clearing cervical HPV infection. Clones were sequenced by immunoSEQ multiplex PCR, and TCRdb holds only the in-frame ones, with some missing. The sample totals more than 20,000 clones. The specimen sequenced was blood buffy coat. These receptors originate from a woman between 18 and 75 years old with a cervical HPV16 infection that either progressed to CIN3+ or cleared (not recorded which).

The CDR3 bases that were read are TGTGCCAGCTCACCACCGACAGAATATTACGAG. It specifies CASSPPTEYYE. The whole CDR3 sequence is CASSPPTEYYEQYF. The gene calls are TRBV18 and TRBJ2-7, with a possible D match to TRBD1 (5 bases). The CDR3 end is not reached by the read, which stops 3 residues before it; the germline J gene fills it in. This CDR3 is built from 14 residues. The germline V gene has CDR1 KGHSH and CDR2 LQKENI. Trimming removed 0 bases from V and 4 bases from J, with 10 bases in between.

Concerning this clone: The CDR3 end lies 3 residues beyond the end of the read and is filled in from the germline J gene. J is TRBJ1-1 and V is TRBV6-2 or TRBV6-3, with TRBD1 matching 7 bases. This CDR3 region has 13 residues. Per germline, CDR1 MNHEY and CDR2 SVGEGT. Losses at the gene ends were 7 bases for V and 1 base for J; bases not matched to a gene: 3. Here the CDR3 reads CASMGQPNTEAFF. Incomplete CDR3 DNA: TGTGCCAGCATGGGACAGCCGAACACTGAA.

Turning to this clone: The read ends 3 residues early relative to the CDR3; the germline J gene fills the gap. The genes are TRBV11-2 and TRBJ2-1, with 8 nucleotides matching TRBD2. Per the germline V gene, CDR1 is SGHAT and CDR2 is FQNNGV. The CDR3 is 15 residues long. Trimming removed 5 bases from V and 0 bases from J; junction bases left unmatched: 3. CDR3 bases read: TGTGCCAGCAGCGGCGGGACTAGCTCCTACAATGAG. The encoded protein is CASSGGTSSYNE. The whole CDR3 region reads CASSGGTSSYNEQFF.

As for this clone: Read sequence stops 3 residues before the CDR3 end, and the germline J gene provides the missing end. V usage is TRBV5-1 and J usage is TRBJ2-7; 9 bases align to TRBD2. Germline values: CDR1 SGHRS, CDR2 YFSETQ. With 0 bases clipped from V and 2 bases from J, the junction kept 15 bases outside the gene matches. The CDR3 sequence is 19 residues long. The CDR3 loop reads CASSLDIPISGSTTYEQYF. The covered CDR3 bases are TGCGCCAGCAGCTTGGATATCCCGATTAGCGGGAGTACCACCTACGAG.

About this clone: The read ends 3 residues before the CDR3 terminus; that terminus is restored from the germline J gene. This chain links TRBV28 with TRBJ1-4, with unresolved D. Germline values: CDR1 MDHEN, CDR2 SYDVKM. This CDR3 region has 14 residues. V was pared by 6 bases and J by 5 bases, with 13 bases between. The CDR3 loop is CASSSGFGNEKLFF. CDR3 bases read: TGTGCCAGCAGCTCGGGTTTCGGAAATGAAAAA.

With respect to this clone: The junction differs from germline at one of its ends, possibly a read error. Sequencing ends 3 residues short of the CDR3 end; the germline J gene provides the rest. The J gene is TRBJ2-2, the V gene TRBV7-3, with TRBD1 identical over 7 bases. Germline V lookup: CDR1 SGHTA, CDR2 FQGTGA. CDR3 length equals 15 residues. The CDR3 region is CAGSGGTGETGELFF. Incomplete CDR3 DNA: TGTGCCGGCAGCGGAGGAACAGGGGAAACCGGGGAG. The variable domain in full, with the rest retrieved from reference TRBV7-3 and TRBJ2-2, is GAGVSQTPSNKVTEKGKYVELRCDPISGHTALYWYRQSLGQGPEFLIYFQGTGAADDSGLPNDRFFAVRPEGSVSTLKIQRTERGDSAVYLCAGSGGTGETGELFFGEGSRLTVL.

In the case of this clone: The read ends 3 residues shy of where the CDR3 ends; the end is completed using the germline J gene. The rearrangement joins TRBV5-1 to TRBJ2-2, with D possibly matching TRBD2 (6 bases). Germline V gene lookup returns CDR1 SGHRS and CDR2 YFSETQ. Trimming removed 0 bases from V and 4 bases from J, with 7 bases in between. The CDR3 covers 14 residues. Incomplete CDR3 DNA: TGCGCCAGCAGCTTGGGGCGGGGCACCGGGGAG. This gives the protein CASSLGRGTGE. The full CDR3 reads CASSLGRGTGELFF.

Details on this clone: The read terminates 3 residues before the CDR3 end, so the remaining end is supplied by the germline J gene. The V and J genes are TRBV28 and TRBJ2-5; 8 bases are a match to TRBD1. CDR1 and CDR2 from the germline V gene are MDHEN and SYDVKM. This CDR3 is 16 amino acids long. V shed 4 bases, J shed 1 base, and the junction held 8 bases outside the gene matches. CDR3 bases read: TGTGCCAGCAGTTCAACAGGACAGGGAGGCCAAGAGACC. Residues: CASSSTGQGGQET. The entire CDR3 protein is CASSSTGQGGQETQYF.

Turning to this clone: One end of the junction is discordant with germline, which a read error may explain. The CDR3 end falls 3 residues outside the read, so it is completed with the germline J gene. This sequence joins TRBV5-1 and TRBJ1-4; D is uncertain. CDR1 is SGHRS, CDR2 YFSETQ, per germline. The CDR3 is made up of 18 amino acids. CDR3 sequence: CASSLASDTFATSEKLFF. The sequenced part of the CDR3 DNA is TGCGCCAGCAGCCTGGCAAGTGACACCTTTGCAACTAGTGAAAAA.

About this clone itself: The sequence runs out 3 residues before the end of the CDR3; the remainder is reconstructed from the germline J gene. The V call is TRBV20-1, the J call TRBJ1-5; perhaps TRBD1 as D (5 bases). With 2 bases removed from V and 3 bases from J, the gap between germline ends came to 14 bases. CDR3 length: 15 amino acids. Germline values: CDR1 DFQATT, CDR2 SNEGSKA (reference sequence). The DNA read from the CDR3 is TGCAGTGCTAGATACCCTGGGGCCAACAATCAGCCC. Encoded protein: CSARYPGANNQP. The full CDR3 sequence reads CSARYPGANNQPQHF.

Remarks on this clone: The read ends 3 residues shy of where the CDR3 ends; the end is completed using the germline J gene. The chain couples TRBV19 to TRBJ1-2; weak D call: TRBD1 (6 bases). The CDR3 totals 14 residues. Germline-derived CDR1 and CDR2 are LNHDA and SQIVND (reference sequence). The CDR3 bases that were read are TGTGCCAGTAGTATGGGACATTCCTCCAACATC. This codes for CASSMGHSSNI. The complete CDR3 reads CASSMGHSSNIYTF. The full variable domain, rest sourced from reference TRBV19 and TRBJ1-2, is DGGITQSPKYLFRKEGQNVTLSCEQNLNHDAMYWYRQDPGQGLRLIYYSQIVNDFQKGDIAEGYSVSREKKESFPLTVTSAQKNPTAFYLCASSMGHSSNIYTFGSGTRLTVV.

Comment on this clone: The read comes to an end 3 residues before the CDR3 does, leaving the germline J gene to fill in the end. The rearrangement uses TRBV13 and TRBJ2-7, with D possibly being TRBD2 (5 bases). The V end lost 3 bases, the J end lost 2 bases, and 14 bases lay between the germline ends. Germline V CDR1 and CDR2: PRHDT, FYEKMQ (reference sequence). CDR3 length: 15 residues. The CDR3 DNA, read in part, is TGTGCCAGCAGCTTTATGGGCATCGGGGCCTACGAG. Amino acid sequence: CASSFMGIGAYE. The complete CDR3 reads CASSFMGIGAYEQYF.

The CDR3 sequence: CASSFGLDREETQYF. CDR3 DNA (partial): TGTGCCAGCAGCTTTGGACTAGATCGCGAAGAGACG. This chain joins TRBV5-6 and TRBJ2-3; TRBD2 matches at 7 bases. With the read ending 3 residues before the CDR3 end, the germline J gene is used to fill in that end. The CDR3 sequence is 15 residues long. Germline CDR1 is SGHDT and CDR2 is YYEEEE.

Comment on this clone: The sequenced fragment ends 3 residues before the CDR3 boundary, so the rest is inferred from the germline J gene. V and J are TRBV18 and TRBJ2-1, with a possible D match to TRBD1 (5 bases). This CDR3 is built from 12 residues. The germline V gene encodes CDR1 KGHSH and CDR2 LQKENI. Deletions cut 4 bases from V and 7 bases from J, with 8 bases between. CDR3 amino acids: CASSRDSNEQFF. CDR3 DNA (partial): TGTGCCAGCTCACGAGACAGTAATGAG.